The 8 T cell receptor beta chains given below trace back to one sample, sequenced in a study of T cells expressing NK-cell markers. From the 5' RACE reads, TCRdb lists one entry per CDR3 protein and no DNA. There are roughly 350,000 distinct CDR3 sequences in the sample, with roughly 5.2% held by the top ten. Sequences were obtained from blood T cells: a sorted CD56 or NKG2C T cell subset, CD4+ or CD8+ T cells, or bulk PBMC T cells (not recorded which). These receptors came from a man aged 18 to 69 in good health.

The chain combines TRBV6-5 with TRBJ1-1. This CDR3 comprises 14 residues. Germline values: CDR1 MNHEY, CDR2 SVGAGI. The CDR3 region is CASSYGAGSFGAFF.

J is TRBJ1-1 and V is TRBV28. This CDR3 has 14 residues. Germline-derived CDR1 and CDR2 are MDHEN and SYDVKM. Here the CDR3 reads CASSPKIVNTEAFF.

The chain is built from TRBV14 and TRBJ2-1. CDR3 length: 14 residues. CDR1 and CDR2 (germline): SGHDN, FVKESK. This CDR3 reads CASSQDLVGNEQFF.

The rearrangement uses TRBV20-1 and TRBJ2-7; as DNA is missing, the TRBD2 call by TCRdb cannot be tested. CDR3 size: 14 residues. Germline V gene sequence: CDR1 DFQATT, CDR2 SNEGSKA (reference sequence). The CDR3 reads CSASKQRGPYEQYF.

The V and J genes are TRBV12-3 or TRBV12-4 and TRBJ2-3; the TCRdb call, TRBD2, lacks DNA for checking. The CDR3 spans 19 residues. CDR3 in amino acids: CASISGKSGDALSTDTQYF.

CDR3 loop: CASSYRRTADTEAFF. The rearrangement joins TRBV6-5 to TRBJ1-1. Germline V gene data show CDR1 as MNHEY and CDR2 as SVGAGI. This CDR3 has 15 amino acids.

The chain couples TRBV2 to TRBJ1-4; TCRdb calls TRBD1, which cannot be checked without DNA. CDR3 length: 16 amino acids. The germline CDR1 and CDR2 sequences are SNHLY and FYNNEI. The CDR3 sequence is CASSEGAGTLYEKLFF.

The chain uses TRBV2 and TRBJ1-1. The V gene's germline CDR1 is SNHLY and CDR2 FYNNEI. This CDR3 is built from 14 residues. The CDR3 sequence is CASSARALNTEAFF. Based on the CDR3 plus reference TRBV2 and TRBJ1-1, the full variable domain is EPEVTQTPSHQVTQMGQEVILRCVPISNHLYFYWYRQILGQKVEFLVSFYNNEISEKSEIFDDQFSVERPDGSNFTLKIRSTKLEDSAMYFCASSARALNTEAFFGQGTRLTVV.